These T cell receptor beta chains were read from a single sample in a study of shared clonotypes between healthy human individuals. TCRdb's table, derived via immunoSEQ multiplex PCR, lists solely in-frame clones and lacks some. The table shows some 2 million clones, with roughly 96% occurring only once. Specimen: naive CD4+ T cells sorted from blood. These receptors were taken from a man aged 18 to 35 in good health. CDR3s include the opening cysteine and the closing phenylalanine or tryptophan. The order of the fields is V gene, clone size, J gene, D gene, CDR3 DNA, CDR3 protein. A D gene is named only where the DNA matches it firmly. Only some rows state a clone size, as once, few, many or a class for expanded clones.

TRBV7-2	NA	TRBJ2-1	NA	TGTGCCAGCAGCTTAGGACTAGGTCCATACAATGAGCAGTTCTTC	CASSLGLGPYNEQFF
TRBV7-2	NA	TRBJ2-7	NA	TGTGCCAGCAGCCCTACCACTTCGGGGATCGAGCAGTACTTC	CASSPTTSGIEQYF
TRBV6-6	NA	TRBJ1-3	NA	TGTGCCAGCAGTCGAAAAAGCGGAAACACCATATATTTT	CASSRKSGNTIYF
TRBV30	NA	TRBJ1-4	NA	TGTGCCTGGAGTGTAATTAGGAATGAAAAACTGTTTTTT	CAWSVIRNEKLFF
TRBV6-1	NA	TRBJ2-4	TRBD1	TGTGCCAGCAGGACAGGGGGCAAGGACATTCAGTACTTC	CASRTGGKDIQYF
TRBV19	NA	TRBJ2-7	NA	TGTGCCAGTAGTCCCCGGGGTTCAGGAGGATACGAGCAGTACTTC	CASSPRGSGGYEQYF
TRBV30	NA	TRBJ2-5	NA	TGTGCCTGGAGTGGCCGACTAAATCTCTTATCCCAAGAGACCCAGTACTTC	CAWSGRLNLLSQETQYF
TRBV30	NA	TRBJ2-5	TRBD2	TGTGCCTGGAGGGTAGCGGGGGAGACCCAGTACTTC	CAWRVAGETQYF
TRBV4-1	NA	TRBJ1-3	TRBD1	TGCGCCAGCAGCAAAAGACAGGGGAAGTCTGGAAACACCATATATTTT	CASSKRQGKSGNTIYF
TRBV2	NA	TRBJ2-2	TRBD1	TGTGCCAGCAGTCGACAGGGAAACACCGGGGAGCTGTTTTTT	CASSRQGNTGELFF
TRBV2	NA	TRBJ1-5	TRBD1	TGTGCCAGCAGTGCCCGACAGGGGCGCAATCAGCCCCAGCATTTT	CASSARQGRNQPQHF
TRBV7-9	once	TRBJ2-7	TRBD2	TGTGCCAGCAGCTTAGGGGGCGGGAGGGGTTCCTACGAGCAGTACTTC	CASSLGGGRGSYEQYF
TRBV18	NA	TRBJ2-7	TRBD1	TGTGCCAGCTCACCAGGGACAGCTCAGATTCAGTACTTC	CASSPGTAQIQYF
TRBV6-5	once	TRBJ2-1	TRBD2	TGTGCCAGCAGTTACGGACTAGCTCAGTACAATGAGCAGTTCTTC	CASSYGLAQYNEQFF
TRBV5-1	NA	TRBJ2-1	TRBD2	TGCGCCAGCGCCAGCACCGGGGGGGTTAGTAGCGCGTCCTACAATGAGCAGTTCTTC	CASASTGGVSSASYNEQFF
TRBV27	NA	TRBJ1-1	NA	TGTGCCAGCAGTTTATCGTTGTCAGGAGCGGCAGCTTTCTTT	CASSLSLSGAAAFF
TRBV18	NA	TRBJ2-2	NA	TGTGCCAGCTCACAGTCGGCAGAGGGGTACACCGGGGAGCTGTTTTTT	CASSQSAEGYTGELFF
TRBV7-9	NA	TRBJ2-2	NA	TGTGCCAGCAGCTTTTTCAGGGGATTGAGCGGGGAGCTGTTTTTT	CASSFFRGLSGELFF
TRBV7-6	NA	TRBJ1-4	NA	TGTGCCAGCAGCTTAGTCAGGGGCAACAATGAAAAACTGTTTTTT	CASSLVRGNNEKLFF
TRBV11-2	NA	TRBJ1-1	NA	TGTGCCAGCAGCTTACTACAGGGACGCGCTGAAGCTTTCTTT	CASSLLQGRAEAFF
TRBV5-6	NA	TRBJ1-1	NA	TGTGCCAGCAGCTGGGAGGGGTTGAACACTGAAGCTTTCTTT	CASSWEGLNTEAFF
TRBV9	NA	TRBJ2-5	TRBD1	TGTGCCAGCAGCGTAGCCACAATCGGGACAGGGGCTCACCAAGAGACCCAGTACTTC	CASSVATIGTGAHQETQYF
TRBV5-4	NA	TRBJ1-6	TRBD1	TGTGCCAGCAGCTTGTACTCAGGGGGCTCCTATAATTCACCCCTCCACTTT	CASSLYSGGSYNSPLHF
TRBV6-6	once	TRBJ1-1	NA	TGTGCCAGCAGTTCCAGGGAGGTGGGAGCTTTCTTT	CASSSREVGAFF
TRBV18	NA	TRBJ1-2	TRBD1	TGTGCCAGCTCCCAAACCCCTGGGACAGGGGTGGCGTCCGAGAACTATGGCTACACCTTC	CASSQTPGTGVASENYGYTF
TRBV29-1	NA	TRBJ2-3	NA	TGCAGCGTTGAACTGGTCGGACTCCCCACAGATACGCAGTATTTT	CSVELVGLPTDTQYF
TRBV30	once	TRBJ1-4	TRBD1	TGTGCCTGGAGTGTCTGGGACAGAGGTGAAAAACTGTTTTTT	CAWSVWDRGEKLFF
TRBV5-1	NA	TRBJ2-3	NA	TGCGCCAGCAGCTTGATGAGCACAGATACGCAGTATTTT	CASSLMSTDTQYF
TRBV11-2	NA	TRBJ1-6	NA	TGTGCCATCCCCAACGGGAATTACTCCTATAATTCACCCCTCCACTTT	CAIPNGNYSYNSPLHF
TRBV6-4	NA	TRBJ2-3	TRBD2	TGTGCCAGCAGTGTGGCGGGGGGGGCAGATACGCAGTATTTT	CASSVAGGADTQYF
TRBV6-1	NA	TRBJ1-1	NA	TGTGCCAGCAGTGAAGGGGCAGGGCCGGTGAACACTGAAGCTTTCTTT	CASSEGAGPVNTEAFF
TRBV28	NA	TRBJ1-2	NA	TGTGCCAGCAGTCGCACGGGGGTCTATGGCTACACCTTC	CASSRTGVYGYTF
TRBV11-2	once	TRBJ2-7	NA	TGTGCCAGCAGCTTTACGCGGGGAGCCTACGAGCAGTACTTC	CASSFTRGAYEQYF
TRBV30	NA	TRBJ2-1	NA	TGTGCCTGGAGTGGCTGGGGCGGAGGCCCTAGCTCCTACAATGAGCAGTTCTTC	CAWSGWGGGPSSYNEQFF
TRBV21-1	NA	TRBJ1-2	NA	TGTGCCAGCAGCACCGCGGGCGGGCTCAAGAATAGCTACACCTTC	CASSTAGGLKNSYTF
TRBV7-2	NA	TRBJ2-7	TRBD1	TGTGCCAGCAGCGCCGGGACAGCCCCCTACGAGCAGTACTTC	CASSAGTAPYEQYF
TRBV27	NA	TRBJ2-7	NA	TGTGCCAGCAGCACCCCCCGGGGTATCCCCTACGAGCAGTACTTC	CASSTPRGIPYEQYF
TRBV7-3	NA	TRBJ2-1	TRBD1	TGTGCCAGCAGCTTAAACAGGGGGCGGAATGAGCAGTTCTTC	CASSLNRGRNEQFF
TRBV7-2	NA	TRBJ2-7	TRBD1	TGTGCCAGCAGCCTCGGACAGGGCGTCTACGAGCAGTACTTC	CASSLGQGVYEQYF
TRBV5-4	NA	TRBJ2-7	NA	TGTGCCAGCAGCTGGGGAGCCGGGGGCGTTTACGAGCAGTACTTC	CASSWGAGGVYEQYF